This T cell receptor beta chain derives from a study of T cell responses to AZD1222 COVID-19 vaccine. Germline assignment: CDR1 SGHKS and CDR2 YYEKEE (reference sequence). The CDR3 totals 17 residues. V lost 6 bases, J lost 5 bases, and 27 bases lay in between. Study-level points and caveats: Regions 160-218 and 743-854 held dominance among vaccine-associated CD4 TCRs, which spanned spike.

Comments on this clone: Its matching antigen is unknown.

Using immunoSEQ multiplex PCR, the repertoire was profiled, and TCRdb retains in-frame clones only, with some absent. The table lists some 130,000 clones, about nine tenths of them singletons. This sequence joins TRBV5-5 and TRBJ2-7; no firm D call. The sequences come from peripheral blood, collected 28 days after the second AZD1222 dose. This clonotype originated in an adult who received the AZD1222 COVID-19 vaccine. CDR3 nucleotide sequence: TGTGCCAGCATCCAATCATCAGGAAGCCCCTGGATAAACGAGCAGTACTTC. Protein product: CASIQSSGSPWINEQYF.